Listed below are T cell receptor beta chains from one sample, sequenced in a study of T cell changes during pregnancy in multiple sclerosis. TCRdb's table, derived via immunoSEQ multiplex PCR, lists solely in-frame clones and lacks some. The table records approximately 84,000 clones, 94% of them present only once. The source was peripheral blood, collected in the third trimester of pregnancy. These receptors originate from a female donor with multiple sclerosis, enrolled in a pregnancy study. Both conserved end residues are part of each CDR3. D genes are given only for firm matches.

D gene	V gene	J gene	CDR3 DNA	CDR3 protein
.	TRBV15	TRBJ2-3	TGTGCCACCAGCAATAATGCAGATACGCAGTATTTT	CATSNNADTQYF
.	TRBV5-1	TRBJ1-6	TGCGCCAGCAGCTTGTATGCGGGGAATTCACCCCTCCACTTT	CASSLYAGNSPLHF
.	TRBV4-1	TRBJ2-2	TGCGCCAGCAGCCCTGGGCGGGCAACCTCGAACACCGGGGAGCTGTTTTTT	CASSPGRATSNTGELFF
TRBD2	TRBV7-2	TRBJ2-4	TGTGCCAGCAGCTTAGGGGTCGGGCTAGCGGGGCTGCGGGACATTCAGTACTTC	CASSLGVGLAGLRDIQYF
.	TRBV7-3	TRBJ2-2	TGTGCCAGCAGCTTAAGTTTATACACCGGGGAGCTGTTTTTT	CASSLSLYTGELFF
TRBD1	TRBV7-9	TRBJ2-5	TGTGCCAGCAGCCCTTACCGGGACAGGGAAGACACCCAGTACTTC	CASSPYRDREDTQYF
.	TRBV5-1	TRBJ1-1	TGCGCCAGCAGCTTGGGAGTGGTGAACACTGAAGCTTTCTTT	CASSLGVVNTEAFF
TRBD1	TRBV5-6	TRBJ2-7	TGTGCCAGCAGAGAACAGGGGGTAGGGTCCTACGAGCAGTACTTC	CASREQGVGSYEQYF
TRBD1	TRBV5-1	TRBJ2-5	TGCGCCAGCAGCTTGGACAGGGGGTTCCAAGAGACCCAGTACTTC	CASSLDRGFQETQYF
.	TRBV7-3	TRBJ2-3	TGTGCCAGCAGCCTGGGGGCCCCAGATACGCAGTATTTT	CASSLGAPDTQYF